This T cell receptor beta chain was sequenced for a study of cytomegalovirus exposure and HLA in healthy donors. The wider study: It was reported in a later analysis that the same platform had been used for the roughly 130 validation repertoires as for the roughly 710 first-cohort repertoires. Study conclusions and caveats: Most observed TCR sequences were rare, whereas some public TCRs were detected in many donors. First-cohort TCR clusters were later found to tend to co-occur in the approximately 120 validation repertoires. The CMV antigen specificity of a few CMV-associated chains was confirmed through in vitro analysis.

Profiled with immunoSEQ multiplex PCR; TCRdb holds only in-frame clones, not every one. The repertoire holds tens of thousands of clones, more than 90% seen once, with approximately 1% in the top ten. About this clone: The antigen is undetermined.

The TCR comes from a man younger than 35 in good health and CMV-seronegative. Sequencing was done on a sample of PBMCs.

The CDR3: CASSLVRSSVAYEQYF. CDR3 bases: TGTGCCAGCAGCTTGGTTCGGTCTAGCGTGGCCTACGAGCAGTACTTC. The rearrangement uses TRBV5-4 and TRBJ2-7; possible D gene TRBD2, 6 bases. The CDR3 runs to 16 residues. With 0 bases removed from V and 2 bases from J, the gap between germline ends came to 15 bases. Germline assignment: CDR1 SGHNT and CDR2 YYREEE (reference sequence).